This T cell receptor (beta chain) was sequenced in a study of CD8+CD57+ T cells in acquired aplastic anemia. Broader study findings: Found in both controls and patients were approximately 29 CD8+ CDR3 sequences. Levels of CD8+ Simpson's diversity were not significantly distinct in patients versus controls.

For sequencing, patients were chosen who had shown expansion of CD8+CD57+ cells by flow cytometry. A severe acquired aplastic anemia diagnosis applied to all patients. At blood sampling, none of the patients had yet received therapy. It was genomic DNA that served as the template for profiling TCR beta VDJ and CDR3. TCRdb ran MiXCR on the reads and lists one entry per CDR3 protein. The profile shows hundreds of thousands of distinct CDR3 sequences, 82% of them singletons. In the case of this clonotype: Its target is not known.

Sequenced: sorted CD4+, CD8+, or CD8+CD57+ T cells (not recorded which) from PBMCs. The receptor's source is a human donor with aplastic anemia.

CDR3 in amino acids: CASSPTSGPYNEQFF. DNA for the CDR3: TGTGCCAGCTCACCTACTAGCGGACCCTACAATGAGCAGTTCTTC. The chain links TRBV18 to TRBJ2-1; 8 nucleotides agree with TRBD2. Germline values: CDR1 KGHSH, CDR2 LQKENI. With V trimmed by 3 bases and J by 2 bases, 3 bases remained unmatched. This CDR3 region has 15 residues.